This paragraph reports one T cell receptor beta chain. Its specificity is not known. This sample is drawn from a study of glioma-infiltrating T cells. TCR alpha and beta CDR3 regions were amplified from RNA using iRepertoire nested multiplex PCR. For one-step reverse transcription and amplification, 100-400 ng of tissue mRNA or PBMC total RNA was used. TCRdb re-analysed the multiplex PCR reads in MiXCR, keeping a single row per CDR3 protein. The sample includes approximately 90,000 distinct CDR3 sequences, 20% to 25% seen only once; the top ten take more than 6.5%. Study-level results: Above-expected tissue-blood divergence occurred in all gliomas, most in low-grade ones.

The sequence derives from a human donor with low-grade glioma or glioblastoma, undergoing nonglioma brain surgery, or in good health (not recorded which). The sample was glioma tissue, nonneoplastic brain tissue, or PBMCs (not recorded which).

The CDR3 DNA sequence: TGTGCCAGCAGCCTGGACAGGGGGAAGAGTCAGCCCCAGCATTTT. As protein: CASSLDRGKSQPQHF. J is TRBJ1-5 and V is TRBV12-3 or TRBV12-4, with 10 bases aligning to TRBD1. The CDR3 is 15 residues long. V lost 6 bases and J lost 6; bases outside the gene matches: 8.